These 28 T cell receptor beta chains originate from one sample sequenced in a study of T cells expressing NK-cell markers. Using the 5' RACE reads, TCRdb records one entry per CDR3 protein without DNA. The sample totals 300,000 to 500,000 distinct CDR3 sequences. Material: blood T cells: a sorted CD56 or NKG2C T cell subset, CD4+ or CD8+ T cells, or bulk PBMC T cells (not recorded which). The source is a woman aged 45-65 years in good health.

J is TRBJ2-2 and V is TRBV6-6. This CDR3 has 15 amino acids. Germline V gene sequence: CDR1 MNHNY, CDR2 SVGAGI (reference sequence). The chain's CDR3 is CASSYFGQQAGELFF.

The V gene is TRBV12-3 or TRBV12-4, the J gene TRBJ1-6. The CDR3 is made up of 14 amino acids. This CDR3 is CASTLDSLNSPLHF.

The chain carries TRBV12-5 and TRBJ2-7; lacking DNA, the TRBD1 call made by TCRdb goes unchecked. Germline CDR1 reads LGHNT; CDR2 reads FRNRAP. The CDR3 covers 14 residues. The CDR3 spells CASGPGTPSYEQYF. Using reference TRBV12-5 and TRBJ2-7 for the parts outside the CDR3, the full variable domain is DARVTQTPRHKVTEMGQEVTMRCQPILGHNTVFWYRQTMMQGLELLAYFRNRAPLDDSGMPKDRFSAEMPDATLATLKIQPSEPRDSAVYFCASGPGTPSYEQYFGPGTRLTVT.

The chain recombines TRBV7-8 with TRBJ2-2; TCRdb selects TRBD2, and the lack of DNA leaves this call unchecked. CDR3 size: 16 residues. Per the germline V gene, CDR1 is SGHVS and CDR2 is FQNEAQ. The CDR3 is CASSPASSGRTGELFF.

This chain connects TRBV7-3 to TRBJ2-3; TCRdb's D gene call, TRBD1, goes unchecked for lack of DNA. The CDR3 runs 15 residues. CDR1 is SGHTA and CDR2 is FQGTGA in the germline V gene. The CDR3 here is CASSPRGDFVYTQYF.

The chain employs TRBV5-6 and TRBJ2-1. Germline V gene sequence: CDR1 SGHDT, CDR2 YYEEEE. This CDR3 has 13 amino acids. The chain's CDR3 is CASSLRSTNEQFF.

The rearrangement joins TRBV19 to TRBJ1-3; TCRdb's D call, TRBD1, is unchecked because there is no DNA. Germline V gene sequence: CDR1 LNHDA, CDR2 SQIVND (reference sequence). The CDR3 is 15 residues long. CDR3 in amino acids: CASSGGQGAGNTIYF.

V is TRBV3-1 and J is TRBJ2-1; the D call of TRBD2 rests on TCRdb alone, since no DNA is present to check it. Per the germline V gene, CDR1 is LGHDT and CDR2 is YNNKEL (reference sequence). The CDR3 runs 17 residues. The CDR3 sequence is CASSQDLEDPPYNEQFF.

This chain uses TRBV29-1 with TRBJ1-2. Germline CDR1 SQVTM, CDR2 ANQGSEA. The CDR3 has 15 residues. The chain's CDR3 is CSVRRTPTDYYGYTF.

J is TRBJ2-1 and V is TRBV7-7; TCRdb selects TRBD2, and the lack of DNA leaves this call unchecked. Per the germline V gene, CDR1 is SSHAT and CDR2 is FNYEAQ (reference sequence). The CDR3 runs 19 residues. CDR3 sequence: CASSKGGLAGASSYNEQFF.

The chain has TRBV5-5 and TRBJ1-1; the TRBD1 assignment by TCRdb is unverifiable without DNA. The CDR3 sequence is 15 residues long. Germline assignment: CDR1 SGHKS and CDR2 YYEKEE (reference sequence). The CDR3 sequence is CASSSREGAGTEAFF.

The rearrangement joins TRBV29-1 to TRBJ2-1; TCRdb's D call of TRBD2 is untestable without DNA. Germline V CDR1 and CDR2: SQVTM, ANQGSEA. The CDR3 has 11 amino acids. This CDR3 reads CSAGGWSEQFF.

The rearrangement links TRBV11-3 to TRBJ2-1; lacking DNA, the TRBD1 call made by TCRdb goes unchecked. Germline CDR1 SGHNT, CDR2 YENEEA. The CDR3 sequence is 12 residues long. This CDR3 reads CASSSSRVGQFF.

The chain carries TRBV27 and TRBJ1-2. This CDR3 spans 14 amino acids. CDR1 is MNHEY, CDR2 SMNVEV, per germline (reference sequence). CDR3 sequence reads: CASSLDPLVYGYTF.

This sequence joins TRBV6-2 or TRBV6-3 and TRBJ2-7; TCRdb's D call, TRBD1, is unchecked because there is no DNA. Germline-derived CDR1 and CDR2 are MNHEY and SVGEGT. CDR3 size: 14 residues. Here the CDR3 reads CASLTSRSNYEQYF.

The rearrangement uses TRBV2 and TRBJ2-3; TCRdb selects TRBD2, and the lack of DNA leaves this call unchecked. The CDR3 sequence is 12 residues long. Looked up from germline, CDR1 is SNHLY and CDR2 is FYNNEI. CDR3 protein: CASAADTDTQYF.

The chain links TRBV2 to TRBJ2-3. In germline, CDR1 is SNHLY, CDR2 FYNNEI. The CDR3 spans 14 residues. The CDR3 reads CASSEESATDTQYF. Complete variable domain (other parts from reference TRBV2 and TRBJ2-3): EPEVTQTPSHQVTQMGQEVILRCVPISNHLYFYWYRQILGQKVEFLVSFYNNEISEKSEIFDDQFSVERPDGSNFTLKIRSTKLEDSAMYFCASSEESATDTQYFGPGTRLTVL.

The CDR3 region is CSAWSGLNSGNTIYF. The chain joins TRBV20-1 to TRBJ1-3. The CDR3 consists of 15 residues. The germline gives CDR1 DFQATT, CDR2 SNEGSKA (reference sequence).

The chain uses TRBV25-1 and TRBJ2-4; TCRdb proposes TRBD2, but this gene call is untestable without DNA. The CDR3 runs to 16 residues. Looked up from germline, CDR1 is MGHDK and CDR2 is SYGVNS. The CDR3 spells CASSEEQGALGNIQYF.

The J gene is TRBJ2-1, the V gene TRBV10-3; TCRdb returns TRBD2, unconfirmable since there is no DNA. This CDR3 has 15 residues. Germline loops: CDR1 ENHRY, CDR2 SYGVKD. This chain's CDR3 is CAISELAGDINEQFF.

The chain has TRBV3-1 and TRBJ2-1; TCRdb gives TRBD2 as the D gene, but with no DNA this cannot be confirmed. CDR3 length equals 18 residues. Germline V lookup: CDR1 LGHDT, CDR2 YNNKEL (reference sequence). CDR3 protein: CASSQASTSGSLLNEQFF.

The J gene is TRBJ2-1, the V gene TRBV20-1. Germline-derived CDR1 and CDR2 are DFQATT and SNEGSKA (reference sequence). This CDR3 has 14 amino acids. The CDR3 here is CSARPHKRLNEQFF.

The chain couples TRBV18 to TRBJ2-1; lacking DNA, the TRBD2 call made by TCRdb goes unchecked. Germline-derived CDR1 and CDR2 are KGHSH and LQKENI. The CDR3 has 16 residues. The chain's CDR3 is CASSPQGLAGDNEQFF.

The rearrangement links TRBV11-3 to TRBJ2-7; TCRdb selects TRBD1, and the lack of DNA leaves this call unchecked. Germline V gives CDR1 SGHNT, CDR2 YENEEA. The CDR3 runs 14 residues. CDR3 in amino acids: CASSLSQQGEQQYF.

The rearrangement joins TRBV5-6 to TRBJ2-3; absent DNA, TCRdb's TRBD2 call cannot be checked. The CDR3 has 17 residues. Germline CDR1 is SGHDT and CDR2 is YYEEEE. The chain's CDR3 is CASSLGETSGITDTQYF. The full variable domain, in which reference TRBV5-6 and TRBJ2-3 provide the parts outside the CDR3, is DAGVTQSPTHLIKTRGQQVTLRCSPKSGHDTVSWYQQALGQGPQFIFQYYEEEERQRGNFPDRFSGHQFPNYSSELNVNALLLGDSALYLCASSLGETSGITDTQYFGPGTRLTVL.

The V and J genes are TRBV11-2 and TRBJ2-1; TCRdb selects TRBD2, and the lack of DNA leaves this call unchecked. This CDR3 is 14 amino acids long. From germline, CDR1 is SGHAT and CDR2 FQNNGV. CDR3 sequence reads: CASTHSGRTREQFF.

The V gene is TRBV4-1, the J gene TRBJ2-3; TCRdb names TRBD1, which stays unverified in the absence of DNA. CDR1 MGHRA and CDR2 YSYEKL come from the germline V gene. CDR3 length equals 16 residues. The CDR3 protein is CASSQGEGSSADTQYF.

The V gene is TRBV20-1, the J gene TRBJ2-3; the D call from TCRdb, TRBD2, cannot be confirmed without DNA. This CDR3 is 14 amino acids long. From germline, CDR1 is DFQATT and CDR2 SNEGSKA (reference sequence). The CDR3 sequence is CSASAGIPGDTQYF.